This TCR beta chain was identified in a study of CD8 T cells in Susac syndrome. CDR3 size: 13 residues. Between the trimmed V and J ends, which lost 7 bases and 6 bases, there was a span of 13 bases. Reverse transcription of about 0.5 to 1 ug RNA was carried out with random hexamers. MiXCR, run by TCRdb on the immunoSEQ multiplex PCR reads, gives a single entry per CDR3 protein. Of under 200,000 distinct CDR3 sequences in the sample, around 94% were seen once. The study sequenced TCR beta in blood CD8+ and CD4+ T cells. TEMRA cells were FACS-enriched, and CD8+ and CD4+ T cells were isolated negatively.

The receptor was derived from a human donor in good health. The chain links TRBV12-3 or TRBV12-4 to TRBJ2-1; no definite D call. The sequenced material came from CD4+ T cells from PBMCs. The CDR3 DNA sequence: TGTGCCAGCACCCCCGGGCCTTCCAATGAGCAGTTCTTC. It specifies CASTPGPSNEQFF.